These 12 T cell receptor beta chains came from one sample sequenced in a study of T cells in Graves' hyperthyroidism and ophthalmopathy. TCR beta CDR3 regions were amplified from RNA. Carried out on the TCR CDR3, a first-round RT-PCR used the HTBI primer set. TCRdb reprocessed the multiplex PCR reads via MiXCR and lists one record per CDR3 protein. The sample shows about 690,000 distinct CDR3 sequences, about 18% of them seen only once. What was sequenced was blood. All receptors derive from a man aged 50-60 years with Graves' hyperthyroidism.

As to this clonotype: This clone may be a read error of a much larger clone one base away. The J gene is TRBJ1-5, the V gene TRBV6-2 or TRBV6-3; D perhaps matches TRBD1 (5 bases). The CDR3 is made up of 15 amino acids. Trimming took 4 bases from V and 0 from J, leaving 10 bases between them. Germline CDR1 and CDR2: MNHEY and SVGEGT. The CDR3 DNA reads TGTGCCAGCAGTTTAAGGGGAAATAGCAATCAGCCCCAGCATTTT. Its protein product is CASSLRGNSNQPQHF.

V gene TRBV5-4 combines with J gene TRBJ2-5, with 7 bases identical to TRBD1. CDR3 length: 15 amino acids. CDR1 is SGHNT, CDR2 YYREEE, per germline (reference sequence). Trimming took 3 bases from V and 3 from J; bases not matched to a gene: 8. Written as DNA, the CDR3 is TGTGCCAGCAGCTCCCGTGCAGGGGGTAAAGAGACCCAGTACTTC. It encodes CASSSRAGGKETQYF.

At least ten counts were recorded for this clonotype. The rearrangement joins TRBV2 to TRBJ1-2, with D unclear. The CDR3 totals 11 residues. V lost 3 bases to trimming and J lost 8 bases, with 7 bases between them. Germline-derived CDR1 and CDR2 are SNHLY and FYNNEI. CDR3 sequence: CASSDPLGYTF. The CDR3 DNA reads TGTGCCAGCAGTGACCCCCTGGGCTACACCTTC.

The CDR3 loop reads CASSLGRAVDEQYF. CDR3 coding DNA: TGTGCCAGCAGTTTGGGCAGGGCGGTTGACGAGCAGTACTTC. V and J are TRBV28 and TRBJ2-7, with D maybe TRBD1 (5 bases). The germline V gene encodes CDR1 MDHEN and CDR2 SYDVKM. V was trimmed by 3 bases and J by 5 bases, leaving 14 bases between them. The CDR3 runs to 14 residues.

This clonotype occurred many times. V gene TRBV28 combines with J gene TRBJ2-7; D is perhaps TRBD1 or TRBD2 (5 bases each). Germline V lookup: CDR1 MDHEN, CDR2 SYDVKM. Trimming pared 5 bases from V and 2 bases from J, leaving 16 bases between. This CDR3 comprises 15 residues. The CDR3 coding sequence is TGTGCCAGCAGTCACAACCGGGACCCAGCCTACGAGCAGTACTTC. It yields the protein CASSHNRDPAYEQYF.

This clonotype was counted ten times or more. V usage is TRBV30 and J usage is TRBJ2-5, with 14 bases identical to TRBD2. The CDR3 consists of 16 residues. CDR1 GTSNPN and CDR2 SVGIG come from the germline V gene (reference sequence). With 3 bases clipped from V and 6 bases from J, the junction kept 9 bases outside the gene matches. This CDR3 reads CAWRAAGTSGRKTQYF. CDR3 coding DNA: TGTGCCTGGAGGGCGGCCGGGACTAGCGGGAGAAAGACCCAGTACTTC. Drawing the rest from reference TRBV30 and TRBJ2-5, the complete variable domain is SQTIHQWPATLVQPVGSPLSLECTVEGTSNPNLYWYRQAAGRGLQLLFYSVGIGQISSEVPQNLSASRPQDRQFILSSKKLLLSDSGFYLCAWRAAGTSGRKTQYFGPGTRLLVL.

This chain uses TRBV5-4 with TRBJ2-4; 10 bases agree with TRBD1. The CDR3 has 16 amino acids. Trimming took 3 bases from V and 2 from J; bases not matched to a gene: 5. In germline, CDR1 is SGHNT, CDR2 YYREEE (reference sequence). The CDR3 nucleotides read TGTGCCAGCAGCTCGACAGGGGGCGCGACCAAAAACATTCAGTACTTC. Translated, it gives CASSSTGGATKNIQYF.

The chain uses TRBV15 and TRBJ1-2, with 7 bases aligning to TRBD1. Germline V gene data show CDR1 as LNHNV and CDR2 as YYDKDF (reference sequence). V lost 5 bases, J lost 5 bases, and 11 bases stayed unmatched. CDR3 length: 15 amino acids. The CDR3 nucleotides are TGTGCCACCAGCTCCAGAACAGGGGAGGGGTATGGCTACACCTTC. Its translation: CATSSRTGEGYGYTF.

In this sample, this clonotype turned up a few times. The CDR3 nucleotides read TGTGCCAGTAGCCTGCTTCTAGCGGGGTATTTCAATGAGCAGTTCTTC. It specifies CASSLLLAGYFNEQFF. This chain uses TRBV19 with TRBJ2-1; 9 nucleotides agree with TRBD2. The junction had 12 bases not matched to a gene; V was cut back by 6 bases and J by 6 bases. Germline V gene data show CDR1 as LNHDA and CDR2 as SQIVND (reference sequence). The CDR3 extends over 16 amino acids.

This clonotype has just a few counts. The chain joins TRBV27 to TRBJ1-4; 9 bases fit TRBD1. The CDR3 contains 15 residues. V lost 1 base and J lost 8; bases outside the gene matches: 5. The germline CDR1 and CDR2 sequences are MNHEY and SMNVEV (reference sequence). This CDR3 reads CASSLYWTGDEKLFF. The CDR3 bases are TGTGCCAGCAGTTTATACTGGACAGGGGACGAAAAACTGTTTTTT.

This chain connects TRBV5-1 to TRBJ1-1; D is possibly TRBD1 (6 bases). This CDR3 has 15 amino acids. V was clipped by 4 bases and J by 3 bases, with 16 bases between them. Germline V CDR1 and CDR2: SGHRS, YFSETQ. The CDR3 loop reads CASSIRDTSHTEAFF. DNA of the CDR3: TGCGCCAGCAGCATCCGGGACACGAGTCACACTGAAGCTTTCTTT.

As regards this clonotype: The junction differs from germline at one of its ends, possibly a read error. V usage is TRBV7-9 and J usage is TRBJ2-4, with 13 bases identical to TRBD2. The V gene's germline CDR1 is SEHNR and CDR2 FQNEAQ (reference sequence). This CDR3 is 17 amino acids long. The CDR3 here is CASSFSGTSGRANIRYF. The CDR3, as DNA: TGTGCCAGCAGCTTCAGTGGAACTAGCGGGAGGGCCAACATTCGGTACTTC.